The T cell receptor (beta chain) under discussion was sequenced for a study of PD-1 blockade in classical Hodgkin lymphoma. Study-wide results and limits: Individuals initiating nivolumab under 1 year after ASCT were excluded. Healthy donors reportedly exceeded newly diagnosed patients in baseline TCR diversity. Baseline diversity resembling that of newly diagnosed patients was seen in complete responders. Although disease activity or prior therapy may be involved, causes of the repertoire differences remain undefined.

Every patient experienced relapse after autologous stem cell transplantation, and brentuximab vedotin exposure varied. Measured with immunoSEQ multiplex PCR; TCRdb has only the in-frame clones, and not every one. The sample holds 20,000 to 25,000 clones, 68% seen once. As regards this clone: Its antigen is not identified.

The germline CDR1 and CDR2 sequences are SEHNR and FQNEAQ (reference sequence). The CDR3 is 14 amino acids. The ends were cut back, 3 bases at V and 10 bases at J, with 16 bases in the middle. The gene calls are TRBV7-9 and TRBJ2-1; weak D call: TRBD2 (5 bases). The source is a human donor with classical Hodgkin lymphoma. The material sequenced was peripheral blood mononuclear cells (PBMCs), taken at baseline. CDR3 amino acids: CASSFTNRRGEQFF. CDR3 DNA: TGTGCCAGCAGCTTCACGAACCGTAGAGGGGAGCAGTTCTTC.